The following is a T cell receptor beta chain sequence with its context. Its antigen is unidentified. It was with 60 Vbeta and 13 Jbeta primers that the PCR ran. Data came from immunoSEQ multiplex PCR; TCRdb stores just in-frame clones and leaves some out. This sample has about 200,000 clones, with roughly 80% found just once. The source of the sample is a study of cytomegalovirus exposure and HLA in healthy donors. In the study overall: Early released data had about 85 million unique TCRs, all coming from HLA-typed donors.

The CDR3 spans 15 residues. V lost 0 bases to trimming and J lost 6 bases; unmatched junction nucleotides: 2. Germline loops: CDR1 SGHVS, CDR2 FQNEAQ. At sampling all donors were nominally healthy, likely with unrecorded immune exposures. Study-wide points: When presence/absence was analysed, sequencing depth was taken to be roughly uniform across donors. Whilst most TCR sequences proved rare, a subset of public TCRs occurred across many donors.

The source of this sequence is a man in his fifties or sixties in good health and CMV-seronegative. The chain employs TRBV7-8 and TRBJ1-6, with 7 nucleotides matching TRBD1. The sequencing input was PBMCs. CDR3 region: CASSLAQGSNSPLHF. The CDR3 region has the DNA TGTGCCAGCAGCTTAGCACAGGGGTCTAATTCACCCCTCCACTTT. The full variable domain, its missing parts supplied by reference TRBV7-8 and TRBJ1-6, is GAGVSQSPRYKVAKRGQDVALRCDPISGHVSLFWYQQALGQGPEFLTYFQNEAQLDKSGLPSDRFFAERPEGSVSTLKIQRTQQEDSAVYLCASSLAQGSNSPLHFGNGTRLTVT.